Below are 12 T cell receptor beta chains sequenced from a single sample in a study of tumor-infiltrating lymphocytes in primary liver carcinoma. The tissue used was unsorted bulk material of about 19-34 mg. RNA and DNA were co-extracted from it with the AllPrep DNA/RNA mini kit. A primer matching the constant region was used to make TCR beta cDNA from approximately 0.45 ug of total RNA. What produced the TCR beta libraries was three nested multiplex PCR rounds using slightly modified ARM-PCR. TRBV1-TRBV30 forward primers paired with a C-beta reverse primer drove the first two PCR rounds, roughly 9 cycles each. One entry per CDR3 protein, called by TCRdb with MiXCR from the multiplex PCR reads. The sample lists roughly 100,000 distinct CDR3 sequences; about two thirds were seen once. The sequenced sample was liver tumor tissue from sampling region 2. This sample's subset: tumor region T2, inferior pole. These receptors were taken from a woman aged 60 to 75 with primary liver carcinoma and hepatitis B virus infection.

Turning to this clonotype: This may be a read error: a much more frequent sequence differs by one nucleotide. The V and J genes are TRBV10-3 and TRBJ2-7; 7 nucleotides match TRBD2. Looked up from germline, CDR1 is ENHRY and CDR2 is SYGVKD. The CDR3 totals 15 residues. The CDR3 region has the DNA TGTGCCACCAGTACCCCCAGGCAGCGGGAAGGCCCAACGGTTTTC. Residues: CATSTPRQREGPTVF.

A note on this clonotype: A junction end diverges from the germline sequence, so it may reflect a read error. The J gene is TRBJ2-7, the V gene TRBV12-3 or TRBV12-4, with D possibly called TRBD1 or TRBD2 (6 bases each). The CDR3 covers 17 residues. The CDR3 DNA is TGTGCCAGCAGTTTCGACGGGGGCAGGGCCCGTTACTACGAGCTGTACTTC. Protein product: CASSFDGGRARYYELYF.

The V gene is TRBV28, the J gene TRBJ2-2; 7 bases agree with TRBD1. The V gene's germline CDR1 is MDHEN and CDR2 SYDVKM. This CDR3 has 16 residues. Losses at the gene ends were 7 bases for V and 0 bases for J; bases not matched to a gene: 8. The CDR3 coding sequence is TGTGCCAGCACATCAGCCGGGACAGCGAACACCGGGGAGCTGTTTTTT. Translation gives CASTSAGTANTGELFF. The whole variable domain, remainder taken from reference TRBV28 and TRBJ2-2, is DVKVTQSSRYLVKRTGEKVFLECVQDMDHENMFWYRQDPGLGLRLIYFSYDVKMKEKGDIPEGYSVSREKKERFSLILESASTNQTSMYLCASTSAGTANTGELFFGEGSRLTVL.

The chain uses TRBV7-3 and TRBJ2-1; 10 positions match TRBD2. The CDR3 loop spans 14 amino acids. Germline trimming cut 5 bases from V and 6 bases from J; bases unmatched to any gene: 4. Germline-derived CDR1 and CDR2 are SGHTA and FQGTGA. DNA of the CDR3: TGTGCCAGCAGCGAACTAGCGGGACGCAATGAGCAGTTCTTC. Protein sequence: CASSELAGRNEQFF.

Remarks on this clonotype: At one end, the junction sequence differs from germline, possibly due to a read error. The CDR3 nucleotides read TGTGCCAGCTTGAGACTAGCGGGAATCTGCAATGAGCAATTCTTC. This gives the protein CASLRLAGICNEQFF. The chain uses TRBV12-3 or TRBV12-4 and TRBJ2-1; 11 bases agree with TRBD2. The CDR3 is made up of 15 amino acids.

This clonotype was observed many times. J is TRBJ1-6 and V is TRBV12-3 or TRBV12-4; 9 nucleotides match TRBD1. V was pared by 5 bases and J by 7 bases, with 6 bases of the junction left unmatched. This CDR3 comprises 15 residues. DNA for the CDR3: TGTGCCAGCAGTCGTCGACAGGGGGGAAATTCACCCCTCCACTTT. Its protein is CASSRRQGGNSPLHF.

Remarks on this clonotype: This sequence may be a read error, since a much larger clone differs from it by one base. This is likely a read error, given that the CDR3 carries no conserved phenylalanine or tryptophan at its end. The rearrangement uses TRBV7-2 and TRBJ2-7, with TRBD1 matching over 7 bases. The CDR3 length is 15 residues. V gave up 5 bases and J gave up 1 base; unmatched junction bases: 8. CDR1 is SGHTA and CDR2 is FQGNSA in the germline V gene. CDR3 residues: CASSLQDRASYEQYL. The CDR3 DNA reads as TGTGCCAGCAGCCTACAAGACAGGGCGTCCTACGAGCAGTACCTC.

This clonotype was detected ten times or more. This rearrangement joins TRBV12-3 or TRBV12-4 to TRBJ2-7; the match to TRBD1 covers 12 bases. With 5 bases clipped from V and 3 bases from J, the junction kept 11 bases outside the gene matches. The CDR3 runs 17 residues. CDR3 in amino acids: CASSTGTGGASDYEQYF. For the CDR3, the DNA is TGTGCCAGCAGTACCGGGACAGGGGGCGCGAGCGACTACGAGCAGTACTTC.

There are a few counts of this clonotype. The genes are TRBV14 and TRBJ2-1; the D gene is possibly TRBD2 (6 bases). Looked up from germline, CDR1 is SGHDN and CDR2 is FVKESK. V was cut by 4 bases and J by 4 bases, with 14 bases left in between. The CDR3 runs to 15 residues. CDR3 nucleotides: TGTGCCAGCAGCCGAGGGACTGCGCAGTACAATGAGCAGTTCTTC. This sequence encodes CASSRGTAQYNEQFF.

This clonotype was detected only a few times. Just one base apart from a much larger clone, this may be a read error. This chain joins TRBV30 and TRBJ2-3, with 8 bases matching TRBD2. Trimming cost V 2 bases and J 4 bases; bases outside gene matches: 5. The CDR3 spans 14 residues. Looked up from germline, CDR1 is GTSNPN and CDR2 is SVGIG (reference sequence). The CDR3 region is CAWSCGLAADTQYF. In nucleotides, the CDR3 is TGTGCCTGGAGTTGCGGACTAGCAGCAGATACGCAGTATTTT. The entire variable domain, with the rest obtained from reference TRBV30 and TRBJ2-3, is as follows: SQTIHQWPATLVQPVGSPLSLECTVEGTSNPNLYWYRQAAGRGLQLLFYSVGIGQISSEVPQNLSASRPQDRQFILSSKKLLLSDSGFYLCAWSCGLAADTQYFGPGTRLTVL.

Remarks on this clonotype: One end of the junction fails to match germline, which may point to a read error. The V gene is TRBV11-2, the J gene TRBJ2-7, with D hard to call. The CDR3 runs to 13 residues. CDR1 is SGHAT, CDR2 FQNNGV, per germline. CDR3 sequence reads: CASSPALSYEQYF. The CDR3 DNA reads as TGTGCTAGCAGCCCAGCATTATCCTACGAGCAGTACTTC.

On this clonotype: Without the conserved terminal phenylalanine or tryptophan, this CDR3 likely stems from a read error. The rearrangement joins TRBV29-1 to TRBJ2-7; D is possibly TRBD1 (6 bases). V lost 8 bases and J 2 bases, leaving 13 bases between the germline ends. The CDR3 contains 12 residues. CDR1 is SQVTM and CDR2 is ANQGSEA in the germline V gene. The CDR3 loop is CSSQGSPYEQYL. The CDR3 DNA reads TGCAGCTCCCAGGGGAGCCCCTACGAGCAGTACCTC.